Listed below are T cell receptor beta chains from one sample, sequenced in a study of molecular identifiers for immune sequencing clone quantification. TCRdb fed the PCR reads into MiXCR, producing one record per CDR3 protein. The sample contains hundreds of thousands of distinct CDR3 sequences, about 25% of which appear only once. Sequencing input: naive CD8+ T cells from blood, with Jurkat cell RNA spiked in. These receptors were collected from a human donor in good health. Some libraries in this study had Jurkat cell RNA spiked in. The CDR3 runs from the conserved cysteine through the conserved F or W. D genes are given only for firm matches. Rows may omit the clone size; those that give it use once, few, many or a size class.

J gene | D gene | V gene | clone size | CDR3 protein | CDR3 DNA
TRBJ2-5 | TRBD1 | TRBV7-6 | many | CASSPGTAYQETQYF | TGTGCCAGCAGCCCCGGGACAGCCTACCAAGAGACCCAGTACTTC
TRBJ2-3 | . | TRBV9 | few | CASSHGVRSSTDTQYF | TGTGCCAGCAGTCACGGGGTGAGATCTAGCACAGATACGCAGTATTTT
TRBJ1-5 | . | TRBV19 | few | CASNAATRSNQPQHF | TGTGCCAGTAATGCAGCAACACGGTCTAATCAGCCCCAGCATTTT
TRBJ2-3 | . | TRBV7-6 | many | CASSLGSVTDTQYF | TGTGCCAGCAGCTTGGGCTCGGTCACAGATACGCAGTATTTT
TRBJ2-7 | . | TRBV5-1 | many | CASSLAAGVGNEQYF | TGCGCCAGCAGCTTGGCTGCGGGCGTTGGGAACGAGCAGTACTTC
TRBJ1-5 | TRBD1 | TRBV6-4 | . | CASSTGANQPQHF | TGTGCCAGCAGTACAGGGGCCAATCAGCCCCAGCATTTT
TRBJ2-7 | TRBD1 | TRBV7-8 | many | CASSPRQGAYEQYF | TGTGCCAGCAGCCCGCGACAGGGGGCTTACGAGCAGTACTTC
TRBJ2-3 | . | TRBV20-1 | . | CSASAISNTDTQYF | TGCAGTGCTAGCGCCATCTCCAACACAGATACGCAGTATTTT
TRBJ2-4 | . | TRBV6-2/TRBV6-3 | many | CASSYEDIEGAKNIQYF | TGTGCCAGCAGTTATGAGGACATCGAAGGGGCCAAAAACATTCAGTACTTC
TRBJ1-5 | TRBD1 | TRBV6-6 | . | CANSWTGGNQPQHF | TGTGCCAACAGTTGGACAGGGGGAAATCAGCCCCAGCATTTT
TRBJ2-3 | TRBD2 | TRBV5-1 | many | CASSLLAGGPIDTQYF | TGCGCCAGCAGCTTGCTAGCGGGGGGGCCGATAGATACGCAGTATTTT
TRBJ2-1 | TRBD2 | TRBV7-2 | . | CASSLPLIAGSDNEQFF | TGTGCCAGCAGCTTACCCCTCATAGCGGGAAGTGACAATGAGCAGTTCTTC
TRBJ2-7 | TRBD2 | TRBV28 | . | CASSSIAGYEQYF | TGTGCCAGCAGTTCTATAGCGGGCTACGAGCAGTACTTC
TRBJ1-5 | . | TRBV6-2/TRBV6-3 | . | CASSYVQVSYGNQPQHF | TGTGCCAGCAGTTACGTGCAGGTCAGCTATGGCAATCAGCCCCAGCATTTT
TRBJ2-7 | . | TRBV11-2 | many | CASSSPDGYYEQYF | TGTGCCAGCAGCTCCCCGGACGGATACTACGAGCAGTACTTC
TRBJ1-2 | . | TRBV10-3 | many | CAIRTESDYGYTF | TGTGCCATCAGAACAGAGTCTGACTATGGCTACACCTTC
TRBJ2-7 | . | TRBV24-1 | . | CATSASRDGTYEQYF | TGTGCCACCAGCGCAAGCCGGGACGGAACCTACGAGCAGTACTTC
TRBJ2-2 | TRBD2 | TRBV4-3 | . | CASSQERAGGPGGELFF | TGCGCCAGCAGCCAAGAACGGGCGGGGGGGCCGGGCGGGGAGCTGTTTTTT
TRBJ2-3 | TRBD2 | TRBV24-1 | . | CATSGTSGGGGTDTQYF | TGTGCCACCAGTGGGACTAGCGGAGGCGGGGGCACAGATACGCAGTATTTT
TRBJ2-3 | TRBD2 | TRBV7-9 | many | CASSFPGTSGGAGDTQYF | TGTGCCAGCAGCTTCCCGGGGACTAGCGGGGGGGCTGGAGATACGCAGTATTTT
TRBJ2-2 | . | TRBV7-2 | . | CASSDYLAGPGELFF | TGTGCCAGCAGCGACTACCTCGCCGGGCCCGGGGAGCTGTTTTTT
TRBJ2-1 | . | TRBV19 | . | CASSISPYNEQFF | TGTGCCAGTAGTATTTCGCCCTACAATGAGCAGTTCTTC
TRBJ2-7 | . | TRBV11-2 | . | CASSVVGPAYEQYF | TGTGCCAGCAGCGTAGTCGGGCCAGCGTACGAGCAGTACTTC
TRBJ1-1 | . | TRBV29-1 | many | CSADRYTEAFF | TGCAGCGCAGACAGGTACACTGAAGCTTTCTTT
TRBJ2-7 | . | TRBV20-1 | few | CSAKDLVKASYEQYF | TGCAGTGCTAAGGACTTAGTCAAAGCCTCCTACGAGCAGTACTTC
TRBJ2-7 | . | TRBV7-9 | many | CASSLVNSYEQYF | TGTGCCAGCAGTTTGGTTAACTCCTACGAGCAGTACTTC
TRBJ2-1 | . | TRBV12-5 | . | CASGLIGSENNEQFF | TGTGCTAGTGGTTTGATCGGCTCCGAGAACAATGAGCAGTTCTTC
TRBJ1-1 | TRBD1 | TRBV7-8 | . | CASSPDRAMNTEAFF | TGTGCCAGCAGCCCGGACAGGGCTATGAACACTGAAGCTTTCTTT
TRBJ1-2 | . | TRBV6-5 | few | CASSYEGGNLYTF | TGTGCCAGCAGTTACGAGGGGGGTAATCTCTACACCTTC
TRBJ2-5 | TRBD1 | TRBV11-2 | . | CASTARTGGRETQYF | TGTGCCAGCACCGCCCGGACAGGGGGCAGGGAGACCCAGTACTTC
TRBJ2-1 | TRBD2 | TRBV11-2 | few | CASSSHSGAGNEQFF | TGTGCCAGCAGCTCACATAGCGGGGCGGGGAATGAGCAGTTCTTC
TRBJ1-1 | TRBD1 | TRBV28 | few | CASSQWTGGFTEAFF | TGTGCCAGCAGTCAGTGGACAGGGGGCTTCACTGAAGCTTTCTTT
TRBJ2-7 | . | TRBV5-1 | many | CASSLDGGYEQYF | TGTGCCAGCAGCTTGGATGGGGGCTACGAGCAGTACTTC
TRBJ2-2 | TRBD1 | TRBV7-6 | many | CASSGTAGELFF | TGTGCCAGCAGCGGGACAGCCGGGGAGCTGTTTTTT
TRBJ1-1 | . | TRBV27 | . | CASSLMGGPSSGEAFF | TGTGCCAGCAGTTTGATGGGAGGGCCCTCTTCGGGGGAAGCTTTCTTT
TRBJ2-2 | TRBD2 | TRBV7-6 | . | CASSLTWGTGGTGELFF | TGTGCCAGCAGCTTAACCTGGGGGACGGGAGGCACCGGGGAGCTGTTTTTT
TRBJ1-5 | . | TRBV28 | many | CASSLPWQENQPQHF | TGTGCCAGCAGTTTACCCTGGCAGGAGAATCAGCCCCAGCATTTT
TRBJ2-7 | TRBD2 | TRBV19 | few | CASSLSGTRVYEQYF | TGTGCCAGTAGCCTGAGCGGGACCCGAGTCTACGAGCAGTACTTC
TRBJ2-1 | . | TRBV25-1 | . | CASSEVGSYNEQFF | TGTGCCAGCAGTGAAGTAGGCAGTTACAATGAGCAGTTCTTC
TRBJ2-7 | . | TRBV11-1 | few | CASSLGSQSPLEQYF | TGTGCCAGCAGCTTAGGTAGTCAATCCCCTCTCGAGCAGTACTTC
TRBJ2-2 | TRBD1 | TRBV3-1 | . | CASSHIRQGTGELFF | TGTGCCAGCAGCCACATACGACAGGGTACCGGGGAGCTGTTTTTT
TRBJ2-7 | . | TRBV21-1 | few | CASSKRTGGIYEQYF | TGTGCCAGCAGCAAGCGGACAGGGGGCATTTACGAGCAGTACTTC
TRBJ2-5 | . | TRBV10-3 | . | CATKAPSQETQHF | TGTGCCACCAAGGCGCCAAGCCAAGAGACCCAGCACTTC
TRBJ2-5 | TRBD1 | TRBV24-1 | . | CATSEGQGFQETQYF | TGTGCCACCAGTGAGGGACAGGGATTTCAAGAGACCCAGTACTTC
TRBJ1-2 | . | TRBV27 | . | CAGGDYGTAVGGYTF | TGTGCCGGCGGGGACTATGGGACGGCGGTTGGAGGCTACACCTTC
TRBJ2-3 | . | TRBV7-2 | . | CASSLGTYGGPGHTQYF | TGTGCCAGCAGCCTAGGCACATACGGGGGGCCCGGACATACGCAGTATTTT
TRBJ2-1 | . | TRBV7-2 | few | CASSSQGSYYNELFF | TGTGCCAGCAGCTCCCAGGGGTCATACTACAATGAGCTGTTCTTC
TRBJ2-7 | TRBD1 | TRBV20-1 | . | CSAITGTGYEQYF | TGCAGTGCTATTACCGGGACAGGCTACGAGCAGTACTTC
TRBJ1-1 | . | TRBV7-6 | many | CASSPTLEYEAFF | TGTGCCAGCAGCCCCACCTTAGAGTATGAAGCTTTCTTT
TRBJ2-5 | . | TRBV27 | many | CASSYSPRETQYF | TGTGCCAGCAGTTACAGCCCCCGAGAGACCCAGTACTTC
TRBJ1-1 | TRBD1 | TRBV6-6 | . | CASTRTGVGNWGNTEAFF | TGTGCCAGCACCCGGACAGGGGTTGGTAATTGGGGGAACACTGAAGCTTTCTTT